This entry lists 13 T cell receptor beta chains sequenced from one sample in a study of Graves' ophthalmopathy and Graves' hyperthyroidism. Using RNA transcripts, the TCR beta CDR3 regions were amplified. First-round RT-PCR used HTBI primers; second-round multiplex PCR followed. Each CDR3 protein is one row after TCRdb ran MiXCR on the multiplex PCR reads. The table lists about 700,000 distinct CDR3 sequences, roughly two fifths of them singletons. Sequencing was performed on peripheral blood. The receptors derive from an adult man with Graves' ophthalmopathy.

This clonotype occurred many times. This chain uses TRBV29-1 with TRBJ1-1, with unresolved D. CDR3 length: 11 amino acids. Trimming removed 6 bases from V and 8 bases from J, with 13 bases in between. Germline V gives CDR1 SQVTM, CDR2 ANQGSEA. In nucleotides, the CDR3 is TGCAGCGTGGGGAGACAAAAAGAAGCTTTCTTT. This codes for CSVGRQKEAFF.

The J gene is TRBJ2-5, the V gene TRBV7-2, with D perhaps TRBD1 (6 bases). CDR3 size: 14 residues. Germline V gene data show CDR1 as SGHTA and CDR2 as FQGNSA. V was clipped by 1 base and J by 1 base, with 7 bases between them. The CDR3 loop reads CASSLEDSQETQYF. The CDR3 nucleotides are TGTGCCAGCAGCTTAGAGGACAGCCAAGAGACCCAGTACTTC.

This clonotype was counted at least ten times. The rearrangement uses TRBV6-5 and TRBJ2-6; D is possibly TRBD2 (5 bases). V gave up 9 bases and J gave up 0 bases, with 12 bases separating them. Per germline, CDR1 MNHEY and CDR2 SVGAGI. CDR3 length: 15 residues. The CDR3 reads CASRAGPSGANVLTF. CDR3 sequence (DNA): TGTGCCAGTAGGGCGGGTCCCTCTGGGGCCAACGTCCTGACTTTC.

This clonotype showed up many times. This rearrangement joins TRBV19 to TRBJ2-6; tentatively, D is TRBD2 (6 bases). V gave up 3 bases and J gave up 2 bases, with 23 bases separating them. The CDR3 is 20 amino acids. The germline V gene encodes CDR1 LNHDA and CDR2 SQIVND (reference sequence). The CDR3 reads CASSMWSAGRVRAGANVLTF. The CDR3, as DNA: TGTGCCAGTAGTATGTGGTCGGCGGGGCGGGTTAGAGCTGGGGCCAACGTCCTGACTTTC.

This sequence joins TRBV7-2 and TRBJ2-1, with unresolved D. The CDR3 has 12 residues. Per germline, CDR1 SGHTA and CDR2 FQGNSA. Trimming took off 4 bases at V and 11 bases at J, with 12 bases between the two ends. The CDR3 is CASSSLGQKQFF. In nucleotides, the CDR3 is TGTGCCAGCAGCTCCCTCGGGCAGAAGCAGTTCTTC.

The gene calls are TRBV15 and TRBJ2-5; maybe TRBD2 (5 bases). The CDR3 has 15 amino acids. The V end lost 3 bases, the J end lost 4 bases, and 15 bases lay between the germline ends. CDR1 is LNHNV and CDR2 is YYDKDF in the germline V gene (reference sequence). In DNA, the CDR3 is TGTGCCACCAGCAGCTTGGTCGGGGATGGAGAGACCCAGTACTTC. It codes for CATSSLVGDGETQYF.

This clonotype was observed many times. The V and J genes are TRBV7-6 and TRBJ2-5; D not certain. The V gene's germline CDR1 is SGHVS and CDR2 FNYEAQ. This CDR3 is 13 amino acids long. The V and J ends lost 5 bases and 4 bases respectively, with 11 bases between them. The CDR3 DNA reads TGTGCCAGCAGCACACCTCCTCTAGAGACCCAGTACTTC. It specifies CASSTPPLETQYF. The whole variable domain, filled in from reference TRBV7-6 and TRBJ2-5, reads GAGVSQSPRYKVTKRGQDVALRCDPISGHVSLYWYRQALGQGPEFLTYFNYEAQQDKSGLPNDRFSAERPEGSISTLTIQRTEQRDSAMYRCASSTPPLETQYFGPGTRLLVL.

A few counts support this clonotype. The genes are TRBV12-3 or TRBV12-4 and TRBJ1-3, with 8 bases identical to TRBD1. CDR3 length: 16 amino acids. CDR3 region: CASGLGQGNSGNTIYF. CDR3 in DNA: TGTGCTAGTGGTCTTGGACAGGGCAACTCTGGAAACACCATATATTTT.

The V call is TRBV30, the J call TRBJ1-4, with a weak D call TRBD1 (5 bases). Trimming removed 2 bases at V and 8 bases at J, with 9 bases between. This CDR3 has 12 amino acids. CDR1 is GTSNPN, CDR2 SVGIG, per germline (reference sequence). The CDR3 region is CAWSRQLEKLFF. The DNA of the CDR3 is TGTGCCTGGAGTAGACAGCTCGAAAAACTGTTTTTT.

This clonotype was recorded at least ten times. The V and J genes are TRBV10-3 and TRBJ2-5; D ambiguous. Trimming pared 2 bases from V and 3 bases from J, leaving 13 bases between. Germline V CDR1 and CDR2: ENHRY, SYGVKD. The CDR3 has 15 residues. The CDR3 region is CAISEPRVGKETQYF. The CDR3 bases are TGTGCCATCAGTGAGCCCCGGGTCGGAAAAGAGACCCAGTACTTC.

The chain links TRBV25-1 to TRBJ1-4; TRBD1 matches at 7 bases. The V segment lost 4 bases and the J segment 0 bases; nucleotides outside the gene matches: 5. CDR3 length equals 16 residues. Germline CDR1 MGHDK, CDR2 SYGVNS. CDR3 sequence (DNA): TGTGCCAGCAGTGCTTACGGGACAGCAACTAATGAAAAACTGTTTTTT. This sequence encodes CASSAYGTATNEKLFF.

Comment on this clonotype: A read error may be the cause here, since a much bigger clone is one base away. The chain carries TRBV7-8 and TRBJ1-1; no clear D gene. The CDR3 runs to 14 residues. CDR1 is SGHVS, CDR2 FQNEAQ, per germline. The CDR3 region has the DNA TGCGCCAACAGCCAAGTCATACGGGTCACTGAAGCTTTCTTT. Its translation: CANSQVIRVTEAFF.

This clonotype was detected many times. The V call is TRBV7-9, the J call TRBJ1-4, with 9 bases matching TRBD1. V gave up 5 bases and J gave up 8 bases; unmatched junction bases: 9. There are 15 residues in the CDR3. CDR1 and CDR2 from the germline V gene are SEHNR and FQNEAQ (reference sequence). As DNA, the CDR3 is TGTGCCAGCAGCCCACGGGACAGGGCGCGGGAAAAACTGTTTTTT. This codes for CASSPRDRAREKLFF.